This T cell receptor beta chain was profiled in a study of blood T cell repertoires in COVID-19 (dated by TCRdb to 2020 to 2021). Looking at the study overall: Samples from collaborators originated in the United States, Italy and Spain and spanned both the acute and convalescent phases of COVID-19. The repertoires were released in a freely available public database meant as a resource for research on the immune response to SARS-CoV-2. The prospective study material was composed of cDNA or gDNA derived from T cells, B-cell-depleted T cells, or PBMCs. HLA class I and class II types, where available, came from metadata supplied by the sample provider rather than from assay-based typing. A de-identified subject ID, COVID-19 status, age in years and sex were almost always included in the sample metadata. The samples were drawn from the first 160 participants of the ongoing ImmuneRACE study and from more than 1,000 subjects provided by 6 global collaborators. Deeply sampled blood TCRbeta repertoires from subjects exposed to, actively infected with, or recovered from COVID-19 were included in the dataset.

The immunoSEQ Assay, a bias-controlled multiplex PCR, was used to amplify TCRbeta CDR3 regions from genomic DNA. Regarding the original processing steps: The number of nucleated cells in each sample was estimated by amplification of reference gene primers within the assay. To quantify the absolute abundance of each unique TCRbeta CDR3 rearrangement, sequence reads were collapsed and filtered. For each sample, productive Simpson clonality was calculated as the square root of Simpson's diversity index over productive rearrangements. TCRdb stores this immuneACCESS table with in-frame sequences only. Part of the clones is absent; in the studies checked, under half of the shortfall reflects unresolved V genes, and no reason is known for the rest. V and J calls and clone size follow that table, whereas D and trimming were derived from the DNA. This sample is represented by fewer than 15,000 clones; around nine tenths of them were singletons. Of the sample, about 33% is held by the ten largest clones.

The paper as a whole reports these results and caveats: The amount of clinical and demographic metadata varied by source and participant and was provided uncurated.

For this chain, trimming is 0 bases at the V end and 0 bases at the J end, and the number of junction bases without a gene match is 0. CDR1 is given as SGDLS and CDR2 as YYNGEE, both from the germline V gene. The CDR3 starts with the cysteine, ends with the phenylalanine, and has 15 residues. Just the 45-base CDR3 DNA is kept, in frame starting at base 1. Concerning this clone: Its recognized antigen is unknown. No base-level quality is on record; no much larger clone is a single base apart.

Each collaborating institution followed its own protocols to collect whole blood in K2EDTA tubes. Collaborator samples were shipped for TCRbeta analysis as frozen whole blood, isolated PBMCs, or DNA extracted from either sample type. Specimen: peripheral blood. The TCR was taken from a human donor in a cohort sampled during active COVID-19. The chain links TRBV9 with TRBJ2-7, and TRBD2 matches 10 of the central bases. For the CDR3, the sequence is CASSVGTSGSYEQYF. The DNA reads as follows: TGTGCCAGCAGCGTAGGGACTAGCGGCTCCTACGAGCAGTACTTC.